This TCR beta chain was captured in a study of human T cells and chemical hapten exposure. Study overall: Enrolled patients were predominantly female and had alopecia areata, totalis or universalis.

TCRdb reprocessed the RACE reads with MiXCR, giving one entry per CDR3 protein. The data contain some 74,000 distinct CDR3 sequences, around 13% of them singletons. Described time point: patch test 3, about 24 weeks after DPC sensitization. Treatment specified: therapeutic diphenylcyclopropenone sensitization with weekly scalp DPC. CDR1 is SGHAT and CDR2 is FQNNGV in the germline V gene. V dropped 5 bases and J dropped 2 bases, with 15 bases sitting between them. CDR3 length: 15 residues. This clonotype was recorded many times. The J gene is TRBJ2-5, the V gene TRBV11-2; D tentatively reads TRBD1 or TRBD2 (5 bases each). This sequence was found in a woman aged 45-59 years with alopecia areata. Some clones in this sample may be carry-over from other donors' samples. Sequencing was performed on whole blood, taken in connection with sensitization to the hapten diphenylcyclopropenone (DPC). CDR3 amino acids: CASSPDRGPQETQYF. DNA of the CDR3: TGTGCCAGCAGCCCAGATCGGGGCCCACAAGAGACCCAGTACTTC.